These T cell receptor beta chains were read from a single sample in a study of technical replicates of blood from a few donors. Some clones are missing from TCRdb's copy, which holds only in-frame ones; the method was immunoSEQ multiplex PCR. Among over 60,000 clones, 93% were seen once, and the ten largest hold 0.25% to 0.3%. Sequencing was carried out using T cells isolated from PBMCs. The receptors shown here come from a human donor in good health. CDR3s leave out the opening cysteine and the closing phenylalanine or tryptophan.

>TRBV15
ATTTSGYEQY
>TRBV27
ASSGLDLSYEQY
>TRBV25-1
ASSDPGEQETQY
>TRBV4-2
ASSEVAITSYEQY
>TRBV18
ASSPRQQTLSKYEQY
>TRBV11-1
ASSSQGSDKAF
>TRBV5-1
ASSRGQGGDTQY
>TRBV28
ASSGTGYYEQY
>TRBV6-6
ASSRGSGNTIY
>TRBV7-8
ASSHGTSGDDLYEQY
>TRBV5-6
ASSLGLREVAETQY
>TRBV6-5
ASSYSRGQPQH
>TRBV21-1
ASSKGVSPYEQY
>TRBV10-1
ASSEDSGLGTDTQY
>TRBV6-5
ASRSGGPNEKLF
>TRBV7-9
ASSPRGGSGYGYT
>TRBV9
ASSVARVNTEAF
>TRBV5-4
ASRSGTGGPYEQY
>TRBV9
ASRPVQGYGNTIY
>TRBV11-2
ASATGGSYNEQF
>TRBV7-3
ASSLGSGETQY
>TRBV28
AGAGGYNEQF
>TRBV10-2
ASSDGGRGYT
>TRBV6-1
ASSQSRTANYGYT
>TRBV28
ASSSPGTSYEQY
>TRBV30
AWRDRAGYGYT
>TRBV10-3
AISSPGGGSNEQF
>TRBV7-6
ASSPSLAVRTQY